This T cell receptor beta chain emerged from a study of graft-versus-host responses after intestinal transplantation. Turning to the study itself: Anti-thymocyte globulin induction was given to all recipients, followed by tacrolimus and steroids for 2 to 3 years.

In the case of this clone: The target antigen is unknown.

Grafts had their tissue processed, releasing intraepithelial and lamina propria lymphocytes. Whole-study results and caveats: Analysis identified GvH clones in recipient marrow, with some appearing first in ileum or blood.

The ends were cut back, 0 bases at V and 4 bases at J, with 13 bases in the middle. This CDR3 has 16 residues. Germline lookup yields CDR1 SGHAT and CDR2 FQNNGV. Sequencing was performed with immunoSEQ multiplex PCR; in TCRdb, only in-frame clones are kept and a portion is missing. The table includes some 15,000 clones, 79% detected once. This TCR was sampled from a human patient who received an intestinal transplant, so some T cells may come from the graft donor. V is TRBV11-2 and J is TRBJ1-3; D perhaps matches TRBD1 (5 bases). The sample consisted of ileum tissue, taken 450 to 490 days after intestinal transplant. The CDR3 reads CASSLDRGARGNTIYF. CDR3 nucleotides: TGTGCCAGCAGCTTAGATCGCGGGGCGCGCGGAAACACCATATATTTT. Full variable domain (remainder filled in from reference TRBV11-2 and TRBJ1-3): EAGVAQSPRYKIIEKRQSVAFWCNPISGHATLYWYQQILGQGPKLLIQFQNNGVVDDSQLPKDRFSAERLKGVDSTLKIQPAKLEDSAVYLCASSLDRGARGNTIYFGEGSWLTVV.